What follows is one T cell receptor (beta chain) and its context. Its antigen is undetermined. Criteria for exclusion of patients were uncontrolled infection, other autoimmune disease, pregnancy or lactation. Diagnoses were established using clinical symptoms, serum thyroxine and TRAb, thyroid ultrasound and orbital computed tomography. This record comes from a study of T cells in Graves' hyperthyroidism and ophthalmopathy. Template material for amplifying TCR beta CDR3 regions consisted of RNA transcripts. First-round RT-PCR with HTBI primers amplified the TCR CDR3 region. TCRdb independently ran MiXCR on the multiplex PCR reads; one entry per CDR3 protein. Of around 570,000 distinct CDR3 sequences in the sample, approximately 20% were seen once. Findings and caveats of the study: Most thyroid clonotypes that were expanded above 0.001 also turned up in blood.

This TCR was sampled from a man aged 40-50 years with Graves' ophthalmopathy. The sequencing input was blood.

The CDR3 DNA reads as TGCGCCAGCAGCGGGGACAGAAATGAGCAGTTCTTC. This translates into CASSGDRNEQFF. The chain employs TRBV5-1 and TRBJ2-1, with 7 bases lining up with TRBD1. This CDR3 is 12 amino acids long. Germline V gene data show CDR1 as SGHRS and CDR2 as YFSETQ. With 4 bases clipped from V and 7 bases from J, the junction kept 2 bases outside the gene matches.